This T cell receptor (beta chain) was retrieved from a study of glioma-infiltrating T cells after dendritic cell vaccination. Study-level background: Patients received three intradermal dendritic cell vaccine injections at biweekly intervals.

Primers: 60 V beta forward and 13 J beta reverse. Sequencing used immunoSEQ multiplex PCR; TCRdb keeps in-frame clones, though not all of them. Of around 92,000 clones detected, 80% appear once; the ten largest clones hold about 5.5%. This clone was observed many times. This CDR3 has 12 residues. CDR1 and CDR2 from the germline V gene are SNHLY and FYNNEI. Trimming removed 9 bases from V and 9 bases from J; junction bases left unmatched: 4. The sample's time point: after dendritic cell vaccination, including at tumor progression/relapse. Only patients with spare fresh-frozen tumor and over two years of follow-up were included.

The sample consisted of blood, taken after dendritic cell vaccination. This TCR was recovered from a human donor with glioblastoma. V is TRBV2 and J is TRBJ1-6, with 8 bases aligning to TRBD1. CDR3 bases: TGTGCCAGACAGGGGGGCGGTTCACCCCTCCACTTT. It specifies CARQGGGSPLHF. The entire variable domain, with the rest obtained from reference TRBV2 and TRBJ1-6, is as follows: EPEVTQTPSHQVTQMGQEVILRCVPISNHLYFYWYRQILGQKVEFLVSFYNNEISEKSEIFDDQFSVERPDGSNFTLKIRSTKLEDSAMYFCARQGGGSPLHFGNGTRLTVT.